This T cell receptor (beta chain) was sequenced in a study of blood T cell repertoires in COVID-19. The CDR3 is made up of 15 amino acids. Between the trimmed V and J ends, which lost 3 bases and 5 bases, there was a span of 13 bases. Germline assignment: CDR1 LGHDT and CDR2 YNNKEL (reference sequence). TCRdb's table, derived via immunoSEQ multiplex PCR, lists solely in-frame clones and lacks some. The table includes more than 300,000 clones, approximately 89% detected once. This clonotype was sampled from a woman aged 30 to 39 with COVID-19, enrolled during active disease. The V call is TRBV3-1 (or the pseudogene TRBV3-2), the J call TRBJ1-4; no clear D. The sequencing input was peripheral blood. CDR3: CASSHYRTQNEKLFF. For the CDR3, the DNA is TGTGCCAGCAGCCACTACCGGACTCAAAATGAAAAACTGTTTTTT.